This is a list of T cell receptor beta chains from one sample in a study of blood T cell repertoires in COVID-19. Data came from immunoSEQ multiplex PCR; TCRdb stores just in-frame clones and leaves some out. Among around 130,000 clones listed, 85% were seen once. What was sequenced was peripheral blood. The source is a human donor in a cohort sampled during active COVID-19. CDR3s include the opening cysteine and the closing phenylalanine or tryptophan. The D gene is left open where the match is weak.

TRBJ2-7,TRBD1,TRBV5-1,CASSLRAGGFYEQYF
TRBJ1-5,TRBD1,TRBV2,CASSDRGRQPQHF
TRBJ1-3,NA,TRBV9,CASSVSRALGGNTIYF
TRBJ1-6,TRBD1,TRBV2,CASSENPRDRGSPLHF
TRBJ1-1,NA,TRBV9,CASSVTFGGTEAFF
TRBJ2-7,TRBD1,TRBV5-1,CASSLDGTGGPYEQYF
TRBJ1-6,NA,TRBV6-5,CASTPVGGRNSPLHF
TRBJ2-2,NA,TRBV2,CASRRRATGELFF
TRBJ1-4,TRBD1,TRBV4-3,CASSQTGPRTGGEKLFF
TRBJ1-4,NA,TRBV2,CASSEALGQPNEKLFF
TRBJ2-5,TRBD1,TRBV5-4,CASSIRTGSETQYF
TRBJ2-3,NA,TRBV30,CAWSDARGRFTDTQYF
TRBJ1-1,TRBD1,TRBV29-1,CSAQGATEAFF
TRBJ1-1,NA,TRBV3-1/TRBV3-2,CASSQGGTEAFF
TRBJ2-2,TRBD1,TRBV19,CASSIDQLLGTGQGKEAGELFF
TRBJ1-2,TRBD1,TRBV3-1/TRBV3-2,CASSQTWTGIYGYTF
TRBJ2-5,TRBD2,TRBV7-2,CASSRSGRGETQYF
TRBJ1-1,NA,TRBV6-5,CASSYQGNTEAFF
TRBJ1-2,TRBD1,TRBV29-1,CSSQGARGYTF
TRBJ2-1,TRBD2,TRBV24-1,CATSDLSGSSYNEQFF
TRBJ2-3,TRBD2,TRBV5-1,CASSPESGIRTDTQYF
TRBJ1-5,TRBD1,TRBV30,CAWSVPRTGSNQPQHF
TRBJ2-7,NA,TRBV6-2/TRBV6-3,CASSYAPGTTSFEQYF
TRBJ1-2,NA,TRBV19,CASSIEQGPYGYTF
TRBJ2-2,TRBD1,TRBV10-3,CAIRGTGGDTGELFF
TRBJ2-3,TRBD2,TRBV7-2,CASSNLQGLVTDTQYF
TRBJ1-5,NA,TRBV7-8,CASSLLTAEGPQHF
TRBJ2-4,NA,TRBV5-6,CASSIRDMGNIQYF
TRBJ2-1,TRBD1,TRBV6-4,CASLKGQAWNEQFF
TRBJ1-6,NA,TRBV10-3,CAISPGGLERDNSPLHF
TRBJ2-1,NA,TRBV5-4,CASSLAGLYNEQFF
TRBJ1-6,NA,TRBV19,CASSPTGGENSPLHF
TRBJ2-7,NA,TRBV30,CAWSSGASYEQYF
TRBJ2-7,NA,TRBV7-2,CASSSYGRPRGGYEQYF
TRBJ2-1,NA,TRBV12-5,CALGAGGEVFRLEQFF
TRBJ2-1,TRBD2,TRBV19,CASSMSGGLVDEQFF
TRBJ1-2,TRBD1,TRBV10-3,CAISPGTGEYTF
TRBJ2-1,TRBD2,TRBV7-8,CASSPRATSGRGNEQFF
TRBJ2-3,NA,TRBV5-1,CASSLSSGPDTQYF
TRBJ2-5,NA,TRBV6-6,CASSPRSTGQETQYF
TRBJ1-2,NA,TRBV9,CASRGLGDPRNYGYTF